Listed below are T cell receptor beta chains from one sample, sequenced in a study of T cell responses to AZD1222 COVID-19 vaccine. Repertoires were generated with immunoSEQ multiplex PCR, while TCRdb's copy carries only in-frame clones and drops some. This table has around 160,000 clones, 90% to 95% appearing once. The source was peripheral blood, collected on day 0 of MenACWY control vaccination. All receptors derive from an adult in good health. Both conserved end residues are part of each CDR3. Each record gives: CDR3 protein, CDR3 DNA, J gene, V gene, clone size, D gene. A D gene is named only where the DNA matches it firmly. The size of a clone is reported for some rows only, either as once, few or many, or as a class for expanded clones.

CASSVARGNNEQYF,TGTGCCAGCAGCGTAGCCAGGGGAAACAACGAGCAGTACTTC,TRBJ2-7,TRBV9,NA,NA
CASSLARGINYGYTF,TGCGCCAGCAGCTTGGCCCGAGGGATTAACTATGGCTACACCTTC,TRBJ1-2,TRBV5-1,NA,NA
CASSIFGQNTEAFF,TGTGCCAGTAGTATATTTGGCCAGAACACTGAAGCTTTCTTT,TRBJ1-1,TRBV19,NA,NA
CASSQYLSGSYEQYF,TGCGCCAGCAGCCAATATCTCAGTGGGAGCTACGAGCAGTACTTC,TRBJ2-7,TRBV4-1,NA,NA
CAISESPSYGYTF,TGTGCCATCAGTGAGTCGCCCAGCTATGGCTACACCTTC,TRBJ1-2,TRBV10-3,NA,NA
CASLRDLNTEAFF,TGTGCCTCGCTCAGGGACTTGAACACTGAAGCTTTCTTT,TRBJ1-1,TRBV10-3,NA,NA
CASRGAETEAFF,TGTGCAAGTCGCGGGGCCGAGACAGAAGCTTTCTTT,TRBJ1-1,TRBV12-2,NA,NA
CASRSPLSEAFF,TGTGCCAGCAGATCCCCCCTCTCTGAAGCTTTCTTT,TRBJ1-1,TRBV12-3/TRBV12-4,NA,NA
CASSSTGINEKLFF,TGCGCCAGCAGCTCGACAGGGATAAATGAAAAACTGTTTTTT,TRBJ1-4,TRBV5-1,NA,TRBD1
CASSLQTGFYNEQFF,TGTGCCAGCAGTCTCCAGACAGGGTTCTACAATGAGCAGTTCTTC,TRBJ2-1,TRBV28,NA,TRBD1
CASTSYTEAFF,TGCGCCAGTACAAGCTACACTGAAGCTTTCTTT,TRBJ1-1,TRBV4-1,few,NA
CASSRIYESGGELFF,TGTGCCAGCAGCCGAATCTACGAGTCGGGCGGGGAGCTGTTTTTT,TRBJ2-2,TRBV7-3,NA,NA
CASGNDYGYTF,TGTGCCAGCGGGAATGACTATGGCTACACCTTC,TRBJ1-2,TRBV6-6,NA,NA
CASSLRGGVTEAFF,TGTGCCAGCAGCTTACGGGGAGGGGTTACTGAAGCTTTCTTT,TRBJ1-1,TRBV7-8,NA,NA
CASSQAFGETYNEQFF,TGTGCCAGCAGCCAAGCTTTCGGGGAAACCTACAATGAGCAGTTCTTC,TRBJ2-1,TRBV4-2,NA,NA
CSVETLSSYNEQFF,TGCAGCGTTGAGACACTGAGCTCCTACAATGAGCAGTTCTTC,TRBJ2-1,TRBV29-1,NA,NA
CASSPGRYYEQYF,TGTGCCAGCAGCCCCGGTCGGTACTACGAGCAGTACTTC,TRBJ2-7,TRBV11-3,NA,NA
CASSTDGAYEQYF,TGTGCCAGCTCCACTGATGGGGCCTACGAGCAGTACTTC,TRBJ2-7,TRBV27,NA,NA
CASSTDRFYGYTF,TGTGCCAGCAGCACGGACAGATTCTATGGCTACACCTTC,TRBJ1-2,TRBV5-4,NA,NA
CASTRGTGEEDSNQPQHF,TGTGCCAGCACGAGAGGGACAGGGGAGGAGGATAGCAATCAGCCCCAGCATTTT,TRBJ1-5,TRBV21-1,NA,NA
CASSPGLQTDTQYF,TGTGCCAGCAGCCCGGGACTGCAGACAGATACGCAGTATTTT,TRBJ2-3,TRBV7-3,NA,NA
CACGDFEQYF,TGTGCCTGCGGGGACTTCGAGCAGTACTTC,TRBJ2-7,TRBV6-5,NA,NA
CATRGRNTGELFF,TGTGCCACCAGGGGCCGGAACACCGGGGAGCTGTTTTTT,TRBJ2-2,TRBV24-1,NA,NA